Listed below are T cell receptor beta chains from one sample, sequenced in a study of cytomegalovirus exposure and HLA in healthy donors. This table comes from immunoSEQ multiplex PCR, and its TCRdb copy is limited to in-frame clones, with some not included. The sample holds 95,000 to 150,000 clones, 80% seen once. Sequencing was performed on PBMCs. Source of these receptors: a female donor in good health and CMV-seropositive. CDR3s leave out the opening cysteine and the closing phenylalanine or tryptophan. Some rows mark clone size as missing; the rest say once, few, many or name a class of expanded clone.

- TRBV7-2 ASSSTGGGWNDEQY
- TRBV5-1 ASSLLSMNTEAF
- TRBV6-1 ASSVSPDTEAF
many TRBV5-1 ASSLGTGVGKTQY
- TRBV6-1 ASSEPAAGLYGYT
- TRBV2 ASRGTGVNQPQH
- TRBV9 ASSEQGGSTGELF
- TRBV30 AWSPGPGQRATNEKLF
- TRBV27 ASSLSGTAGTDTQY
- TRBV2 ASNRDRGRRGEQF
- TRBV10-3 AATGGWNTEAF
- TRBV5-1 ASSVGDRGHFNEQF
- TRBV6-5 ASSYSGASSYEQY
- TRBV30 AWGQGSNQPQH
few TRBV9 ASSPGLAGGISYEQY
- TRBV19 ASSISTGSNYGYT
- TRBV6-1 ASSEALFGTGSNEQF
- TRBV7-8 ASSLPLAAQETQY
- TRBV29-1 SVRTGNPTDTQY
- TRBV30 AWSAGTEGNYGYT
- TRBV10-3 AISQGGGNQPQH
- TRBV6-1 ASTGTELAVQY
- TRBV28 ASSTLRGKSYNEQF
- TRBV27 ASSKHGISGANVLT
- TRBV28 ASSFKGEIYGYT
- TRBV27 ASSLRQGGHQPQH
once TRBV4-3 ASSQQKRAGFYGYT
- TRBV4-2 ASSQGRGVETQY
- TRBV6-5 ASSSDSFQAF
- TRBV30 AWNTRTSGGKSNEQY
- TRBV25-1 ASSTGLSYEQY
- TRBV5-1 ASSFSDTEAF
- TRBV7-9 ASSNRVNYGYT